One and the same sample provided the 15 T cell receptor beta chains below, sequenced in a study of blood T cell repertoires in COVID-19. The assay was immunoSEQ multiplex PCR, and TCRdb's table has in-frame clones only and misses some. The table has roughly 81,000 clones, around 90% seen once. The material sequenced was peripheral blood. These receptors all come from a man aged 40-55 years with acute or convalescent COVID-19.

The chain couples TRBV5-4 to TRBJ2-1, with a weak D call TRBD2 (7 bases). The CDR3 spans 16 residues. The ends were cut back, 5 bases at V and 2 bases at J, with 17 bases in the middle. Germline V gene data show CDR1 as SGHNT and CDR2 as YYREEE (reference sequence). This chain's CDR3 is CASRAGRDTPYNEQFF. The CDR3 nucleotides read TGTGCCAGCAGGGCGGGGAGGGACACGCCCTACAATGAGCAGTTCTTC.

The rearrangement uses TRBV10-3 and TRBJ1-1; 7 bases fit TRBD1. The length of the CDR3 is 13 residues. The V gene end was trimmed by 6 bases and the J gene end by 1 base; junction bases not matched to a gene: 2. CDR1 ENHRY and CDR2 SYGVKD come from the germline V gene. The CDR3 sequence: CAIRGDRNTEAFF. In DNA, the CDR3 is TGTGCCATCAGAGGGGACAGGAACACTGAAGCTTTCTTT.

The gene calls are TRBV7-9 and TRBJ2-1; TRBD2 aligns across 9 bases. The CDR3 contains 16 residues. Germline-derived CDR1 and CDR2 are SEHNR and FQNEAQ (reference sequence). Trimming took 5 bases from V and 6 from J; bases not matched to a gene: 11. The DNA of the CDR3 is TGTGCCAGCAGCCCAGTTGCGGGAGGGGGCCTCAATGAGCAGTTCTTC. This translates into CASSPVAGGGLNEQFF.

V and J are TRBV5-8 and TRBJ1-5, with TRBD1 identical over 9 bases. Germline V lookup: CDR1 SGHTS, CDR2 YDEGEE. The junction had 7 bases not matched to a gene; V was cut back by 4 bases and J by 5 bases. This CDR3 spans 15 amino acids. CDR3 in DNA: TGTGCCAGCAGCAGGGACAGGGAACCAGATCAGCCCCAGCATTTT. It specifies CASSRDREPDQPQHF.

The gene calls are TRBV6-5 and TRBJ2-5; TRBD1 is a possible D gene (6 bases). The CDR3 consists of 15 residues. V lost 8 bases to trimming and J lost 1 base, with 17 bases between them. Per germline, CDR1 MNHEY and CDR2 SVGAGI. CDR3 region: CASFSPRQVQETQYF. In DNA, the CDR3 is TGTGCCAGCTTTTCCCCTAGACAGGTCCAAGAGACCCAGTACTTC.

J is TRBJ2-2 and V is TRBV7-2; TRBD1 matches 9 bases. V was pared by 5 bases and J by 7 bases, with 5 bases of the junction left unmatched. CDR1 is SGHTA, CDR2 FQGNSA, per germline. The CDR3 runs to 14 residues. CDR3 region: CASSGQGRGGELFF. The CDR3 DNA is TGTGCCAGCAGCGGACAGGGGCGAGGCGGGGAGCTGTTTTTT.

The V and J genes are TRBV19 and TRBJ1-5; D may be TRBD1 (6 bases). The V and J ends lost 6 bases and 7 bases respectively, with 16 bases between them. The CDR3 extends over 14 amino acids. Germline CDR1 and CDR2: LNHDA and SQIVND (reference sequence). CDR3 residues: CASSEKDSGQPQHF. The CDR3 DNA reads TGTGCCAGTAGCGAAAAGGACAGCGGACAGCCCCAGCATTTT. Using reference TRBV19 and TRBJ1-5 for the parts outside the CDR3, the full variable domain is DGGITQSPKYLFRKEGQNVTLSCEQNLNHDAMYWYRQDPGQGLRLIYYSQIVNDFQKGDIAEGYSVSREKKESFPLTVTSAQKNPTAFYLCASSEKDSGQPQHFGDGTRLSIL.

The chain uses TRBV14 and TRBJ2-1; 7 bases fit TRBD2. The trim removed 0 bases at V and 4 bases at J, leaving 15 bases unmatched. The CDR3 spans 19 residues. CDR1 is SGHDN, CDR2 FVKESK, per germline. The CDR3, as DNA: TGTGCCAGCAGCCAAGATCTAACTTTAGCTAGCGGCCCGTACAATGAGCAGTTCTTC. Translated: CASSQDLTLASGPYNEQFF.

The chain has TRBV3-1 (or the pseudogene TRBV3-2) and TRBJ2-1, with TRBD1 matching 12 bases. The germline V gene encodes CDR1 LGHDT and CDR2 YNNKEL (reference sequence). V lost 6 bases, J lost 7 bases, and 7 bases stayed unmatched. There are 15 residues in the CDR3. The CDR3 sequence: CASSRDRGPGNEQFF. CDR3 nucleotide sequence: TGTGCCAGCAGTCGGGACAGGGGGCCGGGTAATGAGCAGTTCTTC.

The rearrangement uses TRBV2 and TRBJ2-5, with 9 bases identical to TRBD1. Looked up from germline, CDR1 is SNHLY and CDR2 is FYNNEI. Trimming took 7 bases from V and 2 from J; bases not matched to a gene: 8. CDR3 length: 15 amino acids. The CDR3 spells CASIIGQGNQETQYF. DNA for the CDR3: TGTGCCAGCATCATAGGACAGGGGAATCAAGAGACCCAGTACTTC.

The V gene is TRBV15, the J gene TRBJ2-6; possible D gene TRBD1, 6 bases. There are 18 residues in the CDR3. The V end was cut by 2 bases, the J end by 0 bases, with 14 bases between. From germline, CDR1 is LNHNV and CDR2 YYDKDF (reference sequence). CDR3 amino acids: CATSRPGQTSSGANVLTF. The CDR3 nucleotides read TGTGCCACCAGCAGACCGGGACAAACTAGCTCTGGGGCCAACGTCCTGACTTTC.

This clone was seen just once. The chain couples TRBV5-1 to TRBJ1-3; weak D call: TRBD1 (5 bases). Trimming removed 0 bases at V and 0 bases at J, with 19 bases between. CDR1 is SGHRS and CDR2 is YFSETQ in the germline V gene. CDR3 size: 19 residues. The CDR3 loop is CASSLADSWGTASGNTIYF. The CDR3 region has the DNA TGCGCCAGCAGCTTGGCCGATTCGTGGGGCACCGCCTCTGGAAACACCATATATTTT.

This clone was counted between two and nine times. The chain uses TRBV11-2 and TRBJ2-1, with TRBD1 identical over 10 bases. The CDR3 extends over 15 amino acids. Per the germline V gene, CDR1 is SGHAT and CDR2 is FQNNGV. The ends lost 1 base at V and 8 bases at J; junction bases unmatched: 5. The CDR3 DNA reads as TGTGCCAGCAGCTTAGGGACAGGGGGGCACGATGAGCAGTTCTTC. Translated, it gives CASSLGTGGHDEQFF.

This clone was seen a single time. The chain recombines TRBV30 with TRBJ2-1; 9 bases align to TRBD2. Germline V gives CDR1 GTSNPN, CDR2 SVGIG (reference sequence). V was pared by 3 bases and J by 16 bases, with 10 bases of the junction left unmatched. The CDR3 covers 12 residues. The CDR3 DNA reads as TGTGCCTGGAGCGACCCAGCGGGGGGAGGTTTCTTC. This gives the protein CAWSDPAGGGFF.

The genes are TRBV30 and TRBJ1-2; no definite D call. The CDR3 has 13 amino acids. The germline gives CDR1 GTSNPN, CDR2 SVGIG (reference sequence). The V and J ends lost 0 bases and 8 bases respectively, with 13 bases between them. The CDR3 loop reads CAWSVGSAIGYTF. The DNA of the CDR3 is TGTGCCTGGAGTGTAGGCAGCGCTATAGGCTACACCTTC.